The 15 T cell receptor beta chains below were found in one sample sequenced in a study of vaccination and CD4 T cells after COVID-19. Treatment: approximately 9-day PBMC culture with coronavirus spike peptide pools or control peptides (ViraFEST assay). Pre-COVID-19 pandemic sampling (2011-2018) yielded the unexposed donor's CD4+ T cells. Their antigens remain unidentified. The Oncomine TCR Beta short-read assay was what sequenced the DNA obtained from cultured CD4+ T cells. Genomic DNA was isolated from CD4+ T cells that had been cultured. From the PCR reads, TCRdb called clonotypes with MiXCR, one entry per CDR3 protein. The sample lists 9,900 or so distinct CDR3 sequences, 30% to 35% occurring once. The sequencing sample was made of CD4+ T cells from blood, cultured in vitro. These receptor sequences come from a human donor in good health.

This sequence joins TRBV2 and TRBJ2-7; D may be TRBD1 or TRBD2 (5 bases each). There are 15 residues in the CDR3. Trimming shortened V by 8 bases and J by 7 bases, and 24 bases separated the two germline ends. Germline CDR1 and CDR2: SNHLY and FYNNEI. The CDR3 DNA is TGTGCCAGCGGCCCGCCGGGACGGAAGTCTCAAGAGCAGTACTTC. It translates to CASGPPGRKSQEQYF.

The chain carries TRBV6-2 or TRBV6-3 and TRBJ2-5, with D unresolved. Trimming left V 10 bases short and J 3 bases short, with 18 bases between. The CDR3 totals 14 residues. Germline V gene sequence: CDR1 MNHEY, CDR2 SVGEGT. The CDR3 loop reads CATTLRSVKETQYF. The CDR3 DNA follows: TGTGCCACCACGTTACGATCGGTAAAAGAGACCCAGTACTTC.

The CDR3 region has the DNA TGTGCCAGCAGTGGGACGAGGAACGAGCAGTACTTC. Translated: CASSGTRNEQYF. The gene calls are TRBV28 and TRBJ2-7; D assignment may be TRBD1 or TRBD2 (5 bases each). V was cut by 5 bases and J by 5 bases, with 10 bases left in between. CDR1 and CDR2 (germline): MDHEN, SYDVKM. The CDR3 is made up of 12 amino acids.

Only a few counts were recorded for this clonotype. The chain links TRBV19 to TRBJ2-7, with 13 bases aligning to TRBD2. The CDR3 is made up of 17 amino acids. The junction had 6 bases not matched to a gene; V was cut back by 4 bases and J by 0 bases. Germline assignment: CDR1 LNHDA and CDR2 SQIVND (reference sequence). The CDR3 sequence is CASSTRLAGGLSYEQYF. CDR3 DNA: TGTGCCAGTAGTACTCGACTAGCGGGAGGTCTCTCCTACGAGCAGTACTTC.

This clonotype has only a few counts. The rearrangement links TRBV20-1 to TRBJ2-3, with TRBD1 as a possible D gene (5 bases). The CDR3 has 14 amino acids. V shed 1 base and J shed 4 bases, with 12 bases lying between them. CDR1 and CDR2 (germline): DFQATT, SNEGSKA (reference sequence). For the CDR3, the DNA is TGCAGTGCTAGAGCGACAGACGAGGCAGATACGCAGTATTTT. Amino acids: CSARATDEADTQYF.

This sequence joins TRBV5-1 and TRBJ1-5, with a tentative D call TRBD1 (6 bases). V was pared by 0 bases and J by 3 bases, with 13 bases between. The CDR3 consists of 16 residues. Germline lookup yields CDR1 SGHRS and CDR2 YFSETQ. CDR3 DNA sequence: TGCGCCAGCAGCTTGGTCCCACAGGGATCCAATCAGCCCCAGCATTTT. Amino acid sequence: CASSLVPQGSNQPQHF.

This clonotype showed up just a few times. This sequence joins TRBV20-1 and TRBJ2-3; D is perhaps TRBD1 or TRBD2 (7 bases each). Trimming stripped 5 bases from V and 2 bases from J, with 17 bases between. CDR1 is DFQATT and CDR2 is SNEGSKA in the germline V gene (reference sequence). CDR3 length: 15 residues. CDR3 region: CSAPGGGSPTDTQYF. The CDR3 nucleotides read TGCAGTGCTCCAGGGGGGGGGAGCCCCACAGATACGCAGTATTTT.

The rearrangement joins TRBV20-1 to TRBJ2-7; 11 nucleotides line up with TRBD2. The ends lost 0 bases at V and 1 base at J; junction bases unmatched: 2. From germline, CDR1 is DFQATT and CDR2 SNEGSKA (reference sequence). The CDR3 runs to 15 residues. For the CDR3, the DNA is TGCAGTGCTAGAGAAAGACTAGCGGGGTCCTACGAGCAGTACTTC. This gives the protein CSARERLAGSYEQYF.

The CDR3 bases are TGTGCCAGCAGCCGCTCCCGGGACAGGGGGTACGAGCAGTACTTC. It specifies CASSRSRDRGYEQYF. The chain links TRBV12-3 or TRBV12-4 to TRBJ2-7; TRBD1 matches 11 bases. The CDR3 is made up of 15 amino acids. Trimming at V came to 6 bases and at J to 4 bases, leaving 8 bases not matched to a gene.

The CDR3 spells CAWSVGYQETQYF. The DNA of the CDR3 is TGTGCCTGGAGTGTAGGGTACCAAGAGACCCAGTACTTC. This chain uses TRBV30 with TRBJ2-5; D is undetermined. This CDR3 comprises 13 residues. V lost 0 bases, J lost 0 bases, and 5 bases lay in between. Germline assignment: CDR1 GTSNPN and CDR2 SVGIG (reference sequence).

This sequence joins TRBV10-3 and TRBJ2-7, with 9 positions matching TRBD1. The CDR3 runs to 14 residues. CDR1 and CDR2 from the germline V gene are ENHRY and SYGVKD. V dropped 6 bases and J dropped 4; count of bases not matched to a gene: 7. The CDR3 region is CAIRPGQGIYEQYF. CDR3 nucleotides: TGTGCCATCAGACCGGGACAGGGAATATACGAGCAGTACTTC.

The V gene is TRBV4-2, the J gene TRBJ2-1, with 10 nucleotides matching TRBD2. CDR1 LGHNA and CDR2 YNFKEQ come from the germline V gene. The trim removed 1 base at V and 9 bases at J, leaving 18 bases unmatched. The CDR3 is 19 residues long. CDR3 nucleotides: TGTGCCAGCAGCCAAGCCCTGGAGTCGGGTCTAGCGGGAGTAGGTGAGCAGTTCTTC. This sequence encodes CASSQALESGLAGVGEQFF.

The rearrangement uses TRBV18 and TRBJ1-5; tentatively, D is TRBD1 (6 bases). The CDR3 is 15 amino acids. The V end lost 3 bases, the J end lost 4 bases, and 13 bases lay between the germline ends. Germline V gene data show CDR1 as KGHSH and CDR2 as LQKENI. The DNA for the CDR3 is TGTGCCAGCTCACCGGCAGCAGGGGTAAATCAGCCCCAGCATTTT. Translated, it gives CASSPAAGVNQPQHF.

The chain carries TRBV2 and TRBJ1-5; no firm D call. CDR3 size: 14 residues. Germline loops: CDR1 SNHLY, CDR2 FYNNEI. V gave up 1 base and J gave up 4 bases, with 8 bases separating them. CDR3 sequence (DNA): TGTGCCAGCAGTGAAGGTGTTGGGAATCAGCCCCAGCATTTT. Translated, it gives CASSEGVGNQPQHF.

The rearrangement uses TRBV30 and TRBJ2-5; no clear D. Trimming pared 3 bases from V and 5 bases from J, leaving 4 bases between. This CDR3 has 10 amino acids. The germline CDR1 and CDR2 sequences are GTSNPN and SVGIG (reference sequence). DNA for the CDR3: TGTGCCTGGAGCCGGGAGACCCAGTACTTC. It is translated as CAWSRETQYF.